Listed here are 3 T cell receptor beta chains from one sample, sequenced in a study of blood T cell repertoires in COVID-19. TCRdb's copy holds only in-frame clones and misses some; the assay was immunoSEQ multiplex PCR. The sample has roughly 160,000 clones; around 85% are singletons. Sequenced input: peripheral blood. Receptors originate from a woman older than 75 with COVID-19, enrolled during active disease.

This clone was seen once. The chain has TRBV5-1 and TRBJ2-2; TRBD1 matches at 7 bases. Germline V gives CDR1 SGHRS, CDR2 YFSETQ. Trimming removed 3 bases from V and 1 base from J; junction bases left unmatched: 3. CDR3 size: 15 residues. CDR3 loop: CASSSRTGNTGELFF. CDR3 DNA sequence: TGCGCCAGCAGCTCGCGGACAGGGAACACCGGGGAGCTGTTTTTT.

This clone has just one count. This chain links TRBV28 with TRBJ1-1; D is ambiguous. CDR1 is MDHEN and CDR2 is SYDVKM in the germline V gene. V was cut by 5 bases and J by 0 bases, with 4 bases left in between. There are 12 residues in the CDR3. The CDR3 loop is CASSVMNTEAFF. The CDR3 DNA reads as TGTGCCAGCAGTGTAATGAACACTGAAGCTTTCTTT.

The J gene is TRBJ1-5, the V gene TRBV6-1; 9 bases agree with TRBD1. V lost 3 bases and J lost 7; bases outside the gene matches: 7. This CDR3 contains 15 residues. Germline lookup yields CDR1 MNHNS and CDR2 SASEGT. The DNA for the CDR3 is TGTGCCAGCAGTGAGGGACAGGGCGACTGGCAGCCCCAGCATTTT. Protein sequence: CASSEGQGDWQPQHF.